Each of the 25 T cell receptor beta chains below was sequenced from the same sample in a study of blood T cell repertoires in COVID-19. Libraries were prepared by immunoSEQ multiplex PCR; TCRdb keeps only in-frame clonotypes and omits some of them. The data show 150,000 to 200,000 clones, around 86% seen once. The specimen sequenced was peripheral blood. Receptor source: a man aged 40-55 years with active or convalescent COVID-19.

The chain carries TRBV7-3 and TRBJ2-7, with D possibly being TRBD1 (6 bases). The germline CDR1 and CDR2 sequences are SGHTA and FQGTGA. V lost 5 bases, J lost 6 bases, and 14 bases lay in between. The CDR3 is 13 residues long. CDR3 bases: TGTGCCAGCAGCGGTGACAGGTTGGGCGAGCAGTACTTC. It translates to CASSGDRLGEQYF.

This chain uses TRBV5-1 with TRBJ2-7, with 8 bases aligning to TRBD1. CDR1 SGHRS and CDR2 YFSETQ come from the germline V gene. The J segment lost 4 bases and the V segment lost 3 bases, leaving 6 bases of the junction unmatched. CDR3 length equals 14 residues. CDR3 sequence (DNA): TGCGCCAGCAGCTCCGGGACAGGAGATTACGAGCAGTACTTC. It yields the protein CASSSGTGDYEQYF.

V gene TRBV7-2 combines with J gene TRBJ2-7, with D tentatively TRBD2 (5 bases). V was pared by 5 bases and J by 3 bases, with 11 bases between. The CDR3 has 13 residues. CDR1 and CDR2 from the germline V gene are SGHTA and FQGNSA. The CDR3 loop reads CASSPGRDYEQYF. The DNA for the CDR3 is TGTGCCAGCAGCCCCGGACGGGACTACGAGCAGTACTTC.

V is TRBV5-1 and J is TRBJ1-2; no clear D gene. The length of the CDR3 is 15 residues. Trimming left V 0 bases short and J 0 bases short, with 9 bases between. Germline-derived CDR1 and CDR2 are SGHRS and YFSETQ. The DNA of the CDR3 is TGCGCCAGCAGCTTGGACCGCACAGCTAACTATGGCTACACCTTC. This sequence encodes CASSLDRTANYGYTF.

The chain has TRBV30 and TRBJ1-4; a weak D match, TRBD1 (5 bases). Germline V lookup: CDR1 GTSNPN, CDR2 SVGIG (reference sequence). V lost 1 base and J lost 10, with 13 bases in between. This CDR3 has 13 residues. CDR3 in DNA: TGTGCCTGGAGTGCGGGCTCGGGGGGAAAACTGTTTTTT. Protein sequence: CAWSAGSGGKLFF.

This clone has ten or more counts. This chain uses TRBV6-1 with TRBJ2-1; TRBD1 aligns across 7 bases. Germline assignment: CDR1 MNHNS and CDR2 SASEGT. CDR3 length equals 17 residues. The J segment lost 4 bases and the V segment lost 4 bases, leaving 13 bases of the junction unmatched. CDR3 sequence (DNA): TGTGCCAGCAGTGTACCCCCCGGGACAGTCGGGTACAATGAGCAGTTCTTC. As protein: CASSVPPGTVGYNEQFF.

The table lists this clone with a few counts. This sequence joins TRBV5-4 and TRBJ2-2; 10 bases map to TRBD1. CDR1 SGHNT and CDR2 YYREEE come from the germline V gene (reference sequence). V shed 3 bases, J shed 7 bases, and the junction held 6 bases outside the gene matches. The CDR3 spans 15 residues. In DNA, the CDR3 is TGTGCCAGCAGCTCGGGACAGGGGCGAGACGGGGAGCTGTTTTTT. Encoded protein: CASSSGQGRDGELFF.

The chain combines TRBV19 with TRBJ1-4; 10 bases line up with TRBD1. V was clipped by 10 bases and J by 8 bases; unmatched bases: 13. This CDR3 spans 15 amino acids. Germline-derived CDR1 and CDR2 are LNHDA and SQIVND (reference sequence). Here the CDR3 DNA reads TGTGCCACCCAGACAGGGGGCCCATTAAACGAAAAACTGTTTTTT. Protein product: CATQTGGPLNEKLFF.

The CDR3 region has the DNA TGTGCCAGTAGTATATTAGCAGAGAGCGACCAGCCCCAGCATTTT. Its protein product is CASSILAESDQPQHF. The chain has TRBV19 and TRBJ1-5; D gene unclear. V lost 2 bases and J 7 bases, leaving 15 bases between the germline ends. CDR1 and CDR2 (germline): LNHDA, SQIVND (reference sequence). The CDR3 has 15 amino acids.

The chain is built from TRBV2 and TRBJ1-2; D gene unclear. Trimming stripped 3 bases from V and 6 bases from J, with 14 bases between. The CDR3 spans 14 residues. CDR1 is SNHLY, CDR2 FYNNEI, per germline. The CDR3 spells CASSDFEGLNGYTF. Written as DNA, the CDR3 is TGTGCCAGCAGTGATTTTGAGGGATTGAATGGCTACACCTTC.

This clone was observed a handful of times. The J gene is TRBJ2-7, the V gene TRBV4-3; a possible D gene is TRBD1 (7 bases). V was cut by 0 bases and J by 6 bases, with 18 bases left in between. Germline CDR1 reads LGHNA; CDR2 reads YSLEER. This CDR3 is built from 16 residues. The CDR3 here is CASSQERTGGLGEQYF. In DNA, the CDR3 is TGCGCCAGCAGCCAAGAAAGGACAGGAGGGTTGGGCGAGCAGTACTTC.

The chain is built from TRBV19 and TRBJ1-2; D is perhaps TRBD1 (6 bases). Trimming removed 3 bases at V and 4 bases at J, with 12 bases between. CDR1 LNHDA and CDR2 SQIVND come from the germline V gene (reference sequence). This CDR3 contains 14 residues. In DNA form, the CDR3 reads TGTGCCAGTAGTATCTCAGACAGGCGCTATGGCTACACCTTC. Translated: CASSISDRRYGYTF.

This chain links TRBV7-9 with TRBJ2-7, with D unresolved. The V end lost 5 bases, the J end lost 1 base, and 9 bases lay between the germline ends. CDR3 size: 13 residues. The germline V gene encodes CDR1 SEHNR and CDR2 FQNEAQ (reference sequence). The CDR3 region has the DNA TGTGCCAGCAGCCAACCTATATCCTACGAGCAGTACTTC. This translates into CASSQPISYEQYF.

This sequence joins TRBV6-1 and TRBJ2-5; TRBD2 agrees at 9 bases. The ends lost 3 bases at V and 1 base at J; junction bases unmatched: 9. Germline V gene lookup returns CDR1 MNHNS and CDR2 SASEGT. CDR3 length: 17 residues. This CDR3 reads CASSESISGGSQETQYF. CDR3 nucleotide sequence: TGTGCCAGCAGTGAGTCTATTAGCGGGGGTTCCCAAGAGACCCAGTACTTC.

The chain recombines TRBV6-5 with TRBJ1-1; tentative D call: TRBD1 (6 bases). Germline V lookup: CDR1 MNHEY, CDR2 SVGAGI. Trimming took 2 bases from V and 3 from J, leaving 7 bases between them. The CDR3 sequence is 13 residues long. The CDR3 loop is CASSYQGYTEAFF. In DNA form, the CDR3 reads TGTGCCAGCAGTTACCAGGGGTACACTGAAGCTTTCTTT.

The V and J genes are TRBV30 and TRBJ2-1; tentative D call: TRBD2 (5 bases). V lost 0 bases and J 0 bases, leaving 12 bases between the germline ends. Germline V gene sequence: CDR1 GTSNPN, CDR2 SVGIG (reference sequence). This CDR3 has 16 amino acids. The CDR3 DNA reads as TGTGCCTGGAGTGTACCCGGACTGAGCTCCTACAATGAGCAGTTCTTC. This translates into CAWSVPGLSSYNEQFF.

The chain links TRBV3-1 (or the pseudogene TRBV3-2) to TRBJ1-1; D gene uncertain. The V and J ends lost 8 bases and 4 bases respectively, with 11 bases between them. The germline V gene encodes CDR1 LGHDT and CDR2 YNNKEL (reference sequence). This CDR3 region has 12 residues. CDR3: CASALPGTEAFF. As DNA, the CDR3 is TGTGCCAGCGCCCTCCCCGGCACTGAAGCTTTCTTT.

The chain couples TRBV27 to TRBJ2-5, with TRBD1 matching 8 bases. This CDR3 is built from 15 residues. V trimming: 5 bases; J trimming: 5 bases; junction bases outside the gene matches: 10. Germline-derived CDR1 and CDR2 are MNHEY and SMNVEV (reference sequence). The CDR3 DNA follows: TGTGCCAGCAGTCCCCGACAGGGGCCGAAGGAGACCCAGTACTTC. This encodes CASSPRQGPKETQYF.

The rearrangement links TRBV7-6 to TRBJ2-6; 7 nucleotides line up with TRBD2. With 5 bases clipped from V and 0 bases from J, the junction kept 1 base outside the gene matches. The germline gives CDR1 SGHVS, CDR2 FNYEAQ. The CDR3 sequence is 15 residues long. The CDR3 here is CASSASGSGANVLTF. DNA of the CDR3: TGTGCCAGCAGCGCTAGCGGCTCTGGGGCCAACGTCCTGACTTTC.

This sequence joins TRBV3-1 (or the pseudogene TRBV3-2) and TRBJ2-1; weak D call: TRBD1 (6 bases). The CDR3 extends over 15 amino acids. Germline CDR1 is LGHDT and CDR2 is YNNKEL (reference sequence). The V end was cut by 4 bases, the J end by 7 bases, with 17 bases between. The CDR3 DNA reads TGTGCCAGCAGCCTCTCAGGGGTGGTTGGGAATGAGCAGTTCTTC. Translated, it gives CASSLSGVVGNEQFF.

V is TRBV28 and J is TRBJ1-1; tentatively, D is TRBD1 (5 bases). CDR3 size: 15 residues. The germline gives CDR1 MDHEN, CDR2 SYDVKM. The V and J ends lost 1 base and 4 bases respectively, with 13 bases between them. CDR3 in amino acids: CASSLSLGVGTEAFF. As DNA, the CDR3 is TGTGCCAGCAGTTTATCCTTAGGGGTGGGCACTGAAGCTTTCTTT.

V is TRBV24-1 and J is TRBJ1-2; D perhaps matches TRBD1 (6 bases). The CDR3 contains 13 residues. Trimming removed 4 bases from V and 7 bases from J, with 12 bases in between. Germline V gene sequence: CDR1 KGHDR, CDR2 SFDVKD. In nucleotides, the CDR3 is TGTGCCACCAGTGAGCACAGGGCGAGTGGCTACACCTTC. It codes for CATSEHRASGYTF.

V usage is TRBV9 and J usage is TRBJ2-7, with a weak D call TRBD1 (5 bases). This CDR3 has 15 amino acids. Trimming removed 0 bases at V and 1 base at J, with 11 bases between. The germline gives CDR1 SGDLS, CDR2 YYNGEE. CDR3: CASSVGQGASYEQYF. The CDR3 DNA reads as TGTGCCAGCAGCGTAGGGCAAGGGGCATCCTACGAGCAGTACTTC.

With respect to this clone: Other DNA sequences from this sample encode an identical CDR3 as well. This chain links TRBV2 with TRBJ2-5; tentatively, D is TRBD2 (6 bases). V shed 3 bases and J shed 4 bases, with 15 bases lying between them. The CDR3 has 15 amino acids. Germline V CDR1 and CDR2: SNHLY, FYNNEI. CDR3 protein: CASSDRSGRGETQYF. DNA of the CDR3: TGTGCCAGCAGTGATCGATCGGGGCGGGGAGAGACCCAGTACTTC.

The chain employs TRBV9 and TRBJ2-7; TRBD1 might be the D (6 bases). The CDR3 loop spans 14 amino acids. Germline V gene lookup returns CDR1 SGDLS and CDR2 YYNGEE. Trimming removed 2 bases from V and 3 bases from J, with 12 bases in between. This CDR3 is CASSVGTLGYEQYF. CDR3 DNA sequence: TGTGCCAGCAGCGTCGGGACACTGGGCTACGAGCAGTACTTC.